The 5 T cell receptor beta chains below were found in one sample sequenced in a study of shared clonotypes between healthy human individuals. Only in-frame clones appear in the TCRdb table, and some are missing; sequencing was by immunoSEQ multiplex PCR. The data hold approximately 1.5 million clones, with about 98.5% observed a single time. Material for sequencing was naive CD4+ T cells sorted from blood. Indicated subset: CD45RA+ positively selected. The receptors shown here come from a man aged 25 to 40 in good health.

This chain joins TRBV4-3 and TRBJ2-7; 7 bases map to TRBD1. CDR1 LGHNA and CDR2 YSLEER come from the germline V gene. This CDR3 has 18 residues. V was clipped by 0 bases and J by 0 bases; unmatched bases: 11. Here the CDR3 DNA reads TGCGCCAGCAGCCAAGATCTTGGGACAGTGAAGAGCTCCTACGAGCAGTACTTC. This encodes CASSQDLGTVKSSYEQYF.

This clone was counted a single time. The rearrangement uses TRBV2 and TRBJ2-7; 12 bases line up with TRBD2. J gave up 6 bases and V 7 bases, and 10 bases lay outside the gene matches. The CDR3 runs 15 residues. Germline V lookup: CDR1 SNHLY, CDR2 FYNNEI. CDR3 sequence reads: CASNRRLAGEGEQYF. DNA for the CDR3: TGTGCCAGCAACAGAAGACTAGCGGGAGAGGGCGAGCAGTACTTC. Variable domain in full (rest from reference TRBV2 and TRBJ2-7): EPEVTQTPSHQVTQMGQEVILRCVPISNHLYFYWYRQILGQKVEFLVSFYNNEISEKSEIFDDQFSVERPDGSNFTLKIRSTKLEDSAMYFCASNRRLAGEGEQYFGPGTRLTVT.

The rearrangement joins TRBV7-9 to TRBJ2-1; D is possibly TRBD2 (5 bases). Germline V lookup: CDR1 SEHNR, CDR2 FQNEAQ (reference sequence). The CDR3 has 15 amino acids. V was trimmed by 6 bases and J by 0 bases, leaving 12 bases between them. The CDR3: CASSYPRGSYNEQFF. DNA of the CDR3: TGTGCCAGCAGTTATCCTCGGGGCTCCTACAATGAGCAGTTCTTC.

The chain links TRBV4-3 to TRBJ2-7, with TRBD2 matching over 8 bases. Losses at the gene ends were 5 bases for V and 0 bases for J; bases not matched to a gene: 6. Looked up from germline, CDR1 is LGHNA and CDR2 is YSLEER. The CDR3 length is 15 residues. The CDR3 DNA reads TGCGCCAGCAGCGAAACTAGCGGAAACTCCTACGAGCAGTACTTC. Protein product: CASSETSGNSYEQYF.

This chain uses TRBV29-1 with TRBJ1-1; a weak D match, TRBD1 (5 bases). This CDR3 spans 12 amino acids. V was shortened by 5 bases and J by 6 bases, with 13 bases between the two germline ends. Germline loops: CDR1 SQVTM, CDR2 ANQGSEA. The CDR3 sequence: CSVLVRGAEAFF. DNA of the CDR3: TGCAGCGTTCTAGTTCGGGGCGCTGAAGCTTTCTTT. Filled out from reference TRBV29-1 and TRBJ1-1, the complete variable domain reads SAVISQKPSRDICQRGTSLTIQCQVDSQVTMMFWYRQQPGQSLTLIATANQGSEATYESGFVIDKFPISRPNLTFSTLTVSNMSPEDSSIYLCSVLVRGAEAFFGQGTRLTVV.